This T cell receptor (beta chain) was sequenced in a study of T cells after yellow fever vaccination. Background on the study: Fractions with few cells were prepared using SMART-Seq v4 Ultra Low Input.

TCRdb re-called the 5' RACE reads with MiXCR, one entry per CDR3 protein. The sample comprises 160,000 or so distinct CDR3 sequences, around 7% of which are singletons, and about 2.5% rests with the top ten. Broader study findings: Abundant clonotypes from the bulk population could have been carried over as contaminants into FACS-sorted repertoires. Among primary-vaccination clones, most reappeared after the booster, at 95% to 96% for CD4 and more than 85% for CD8. CD4 and CD8 compartments shared a small share of clonotypes.

This clonotype was seen many times. The antigen remains undetermined. The TCR comes from a young man who received the YFV17D yellow fever vaccine. The starting material was CD4+ T cells sorted from PBMCs, obtained about 5 days after the first yellow fever vaccination.

The CDR3 spells CASSSDRAKNIQYF. The CDR3 nucleotides are TGTGCCAGCAGTTCGGACAGGGCCAAAAACATTCAGTACTTC. This chain connects TRBV7-2 to TRBJ2-4, with 7 bases that match TRBD1. Germline V lookup: CDR1 SGHTA, CDR2 FQGNSA. This CDR3 spans 14 amino acids. Unmatched junction bases numbered 3, after V lost 6 bases and J lost 1 base.